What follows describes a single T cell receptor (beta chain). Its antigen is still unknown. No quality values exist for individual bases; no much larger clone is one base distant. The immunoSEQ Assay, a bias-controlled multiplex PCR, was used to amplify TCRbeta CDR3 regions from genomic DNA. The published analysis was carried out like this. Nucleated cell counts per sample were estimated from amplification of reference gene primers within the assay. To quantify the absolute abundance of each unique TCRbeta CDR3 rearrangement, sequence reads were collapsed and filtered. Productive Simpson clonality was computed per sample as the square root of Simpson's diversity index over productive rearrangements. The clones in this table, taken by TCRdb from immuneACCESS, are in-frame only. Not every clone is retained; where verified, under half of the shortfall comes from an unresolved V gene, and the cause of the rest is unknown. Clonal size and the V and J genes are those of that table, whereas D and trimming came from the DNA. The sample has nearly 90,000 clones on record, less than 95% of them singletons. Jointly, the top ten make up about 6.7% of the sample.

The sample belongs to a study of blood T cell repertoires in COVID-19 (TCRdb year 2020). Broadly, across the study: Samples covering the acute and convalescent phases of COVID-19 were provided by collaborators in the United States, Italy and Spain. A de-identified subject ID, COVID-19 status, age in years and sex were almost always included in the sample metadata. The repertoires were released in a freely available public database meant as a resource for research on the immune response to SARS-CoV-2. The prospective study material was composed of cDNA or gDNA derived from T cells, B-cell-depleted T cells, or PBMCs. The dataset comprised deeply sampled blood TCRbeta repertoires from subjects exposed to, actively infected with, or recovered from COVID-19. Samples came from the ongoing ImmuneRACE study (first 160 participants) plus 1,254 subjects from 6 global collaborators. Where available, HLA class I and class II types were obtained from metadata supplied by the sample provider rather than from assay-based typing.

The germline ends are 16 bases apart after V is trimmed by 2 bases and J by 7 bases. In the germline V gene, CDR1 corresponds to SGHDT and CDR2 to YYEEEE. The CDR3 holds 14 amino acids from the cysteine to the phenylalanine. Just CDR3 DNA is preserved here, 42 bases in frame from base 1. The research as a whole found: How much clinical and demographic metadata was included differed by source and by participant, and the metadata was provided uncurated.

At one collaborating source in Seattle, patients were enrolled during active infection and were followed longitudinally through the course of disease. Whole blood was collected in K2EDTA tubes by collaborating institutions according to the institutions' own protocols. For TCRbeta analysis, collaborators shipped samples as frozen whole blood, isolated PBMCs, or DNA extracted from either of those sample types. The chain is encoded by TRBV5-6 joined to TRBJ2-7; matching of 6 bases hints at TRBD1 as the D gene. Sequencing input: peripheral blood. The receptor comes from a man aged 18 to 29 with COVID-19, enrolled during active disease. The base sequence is TGTGCCAGCAGCTTCGGTACAGGGACCGAAGAGCAGTACTTC. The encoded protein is CASSFGTGTEEQYF.